The TCR beta chain described here comes from a study of T cells in Graves' hyperthyroidism and ophthalmopathy. There were TCR beta CDR3 regions amplified from RNA transcripts. HTBI primers drove first-round RT-PCR of the TCR CDR3. TCRdb fed the multiplex PCR reads into MiXCR, producing one record per CDR3 protein. The profile shows more than 300,000 distinct CDR3 sequences, under 20% of them singletons. The CDR3 totals 16 residues. Trimming took off 1 base at V and 1 base at J, with 10 bases between the two ends. Germline lookup yields CDR1 LGHDT and CDR2 YNNKEL (reference sequence). Source material: blood. This TCR was sampled from a man younger than 30 with Graves' ophthalmopathy. V and J are TRBV3-1 and TRBJ1-4; D possibly corresponds to TRBD1 (5 bases). CDR3 bases: TGTGCCAGCAGCCAAGTTGGGGGAAAAACTAATGAAAAACTGTTTTTT. This sequence encodes CASSQVGGKTNEKLFF.